The 6 T cell receptor beta chains listed next were all sequenced from one sample in a study of blood T cell repertoires in COVID-19. Sequenced by immunoSEQ multiplex PCR; TCRdb stores in-frame clones only, minus some. The repertoire holds 350,000 to 500,000 clones, with approximately 91% as singletons. The specimen was PBMCs or T cells enriched from blood (not recorded which). These receptor sequences come from a woman aged 18-29 years who had been exposed to COVID-19.

J is TRBJ2-5 and V is TRBV29-1; perhaps TRBD2 as D (6 bases). Trimming cost V 8 bases and J 5 bases, with 18 bases left between them. This CDR3 has 13 residues. Germline V CDR1 and CDR2: SQVTM, ANQGSEA. The CDR3 region is CSLRTITTETQYF. The CDR3 DNA follows: TGCAGCCTCCGGACTATCACGACGGAGACCCAGTACTTC.

The V gene is TRBV7-2, the J gene TRBJ1-2; D not resolved. Trimming cost V 5 bases and J 0 bases, with 10 bases left between them. The length of the CDR3 is 14 residues. The V gene's germline CDR1 is SGHTA and CDR2 FQGNSA. In DNA, the CDR3 is TGTGCCAGCAGCGGAACACAGACTAACTATGGCTACACCTTC. It specifies CASSGTQTNYGYTF.

In this sample, this clone turned up once. The chain links TRBV19 to TRBJ2-1, with D possibly TRBD2 on 5 matching bases. In germline, CDR1 is LNHDA, CDR2 SQIVND (reference sequence). CDR3 length equals 12 residues. V lost 7 bases, J lost 13 bases, and 17 bases lay in between. CDR3 loop: CASNFRGCNQFF. CDR3 nucleotides: TGTGCCAGTAACTTTCGGGGTTGCAACCAGTTCTTC.

V gene TRBV7-8 combines with J gene TRBJ2-3; TRBD1 aligns across 10 bases. The trim removed 1 base at V and 11 bases at J, leaving 3 bases unmatched. Germline loops: CDR1 SGHVS, CDR2 FQNEAQ. The CDR3 consists of 13 residues. The CDR3 DNA reads TGTGCCAGCAGCTTAGAGGACAGGGGGGTGCAGTATTTT. Translation: CASSLEDRGVQYF.

The CDR3 spells CASRRVRLGGYSEQYF. The DNA for the CDR3 is TGTGCCAGCAGACGAGTAAGGCTTGGGGGGTATAGCGAGCAGTACTTC. The rearrangement joins TRBV7-9 to TRBJ2-7; weak D call: TRBD2 (6 bases). The CDR3 sequence is 16 residues long. CDR1 is SEHNR, CDR2 FQNEAQ, per germline (reference sequence). V lost 6 bases and J lost 6, with 24 bases in between.

The chain recombines TRBV29-1 with TRBJ2-3; the D gene is possibly TRBD2 (7 bases). The CDR3 spans 13 residues. V lost 6 bases to trimming and J lost 6 bases, with 16 bases between them. CDR1 is SQVTM, CDR2 ANQGSEA, per germline. CDR3 residues: CSVNREGLDTQYF. The DNA of the CDR3 is TGCAGCGTAAACAGGGAGGGTTTGGATACGCAGTATTTT.